This TCR beta chain emerged from a study of cytomegalovirus exposure and HLA in healthy donors. The ends lost 2 bases at V and 2 bases at J; junction bases unmatched: 31. CDR1 MDHEN and CDR2 SYDVKM come from the germline V gene. The length of the CDR3 is 24 residues. Some clones are missing from TCRdb's copy, which holds only in-frame ones; the method was immunoSEQ multiplex PCR. The sample holds more than 150,000 clones, more than 70% seen once. Sequencing was performed on PBMCs. The TCR sequence derives from a man younger than 35 in good health and CMV-seronegative. This chain connects TRBV28 to TRBJ2-7; 9 bases fit TRBD2. Here the CDR3 DNA reads TGTGCCAGCAGTTTAAGTTACGCGCTGCTAGCGGGATTCTCGGCGGATGCACGGACCTACGAGCAGTACTTC. The encoded protein is CASSLSYALLAGFSADARTYEQYF.